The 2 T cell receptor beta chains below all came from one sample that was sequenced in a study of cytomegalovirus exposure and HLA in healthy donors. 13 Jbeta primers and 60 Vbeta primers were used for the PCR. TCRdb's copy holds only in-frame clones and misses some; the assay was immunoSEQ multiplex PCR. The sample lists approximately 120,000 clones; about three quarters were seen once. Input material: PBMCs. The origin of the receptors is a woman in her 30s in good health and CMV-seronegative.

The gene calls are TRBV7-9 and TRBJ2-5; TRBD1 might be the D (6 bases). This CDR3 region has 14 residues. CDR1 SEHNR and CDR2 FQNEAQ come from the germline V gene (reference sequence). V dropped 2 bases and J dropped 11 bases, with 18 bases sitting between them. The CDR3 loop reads CASSLSTGLEKQYF. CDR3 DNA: TGTGCCAGCAGCTTAAGTACAGGGTTGGAGAAGCAGTACTTC.

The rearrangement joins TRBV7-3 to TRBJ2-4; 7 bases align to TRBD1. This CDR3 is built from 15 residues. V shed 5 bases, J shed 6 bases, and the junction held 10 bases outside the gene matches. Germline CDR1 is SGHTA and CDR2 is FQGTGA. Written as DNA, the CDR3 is TGTGCCAGCAGCAGGGGGCCAGCGGCTACAAACATTCAGTACTTC. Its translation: CASSRGPAATNIQYF.